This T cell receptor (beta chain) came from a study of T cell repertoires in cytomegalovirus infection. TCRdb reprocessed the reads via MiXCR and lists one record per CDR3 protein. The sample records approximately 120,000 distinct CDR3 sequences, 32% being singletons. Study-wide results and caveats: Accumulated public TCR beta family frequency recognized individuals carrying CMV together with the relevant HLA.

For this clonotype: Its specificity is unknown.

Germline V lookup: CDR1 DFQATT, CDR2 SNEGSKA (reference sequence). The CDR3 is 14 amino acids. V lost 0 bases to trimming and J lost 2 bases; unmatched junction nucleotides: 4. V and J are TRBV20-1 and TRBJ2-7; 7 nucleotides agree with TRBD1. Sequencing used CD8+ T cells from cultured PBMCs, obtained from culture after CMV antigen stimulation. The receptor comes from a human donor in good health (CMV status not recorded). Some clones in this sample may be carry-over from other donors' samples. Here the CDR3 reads CSARDRQGAYEQYF. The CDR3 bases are TGCAGTGCTAGAGATAGGCAGGGGGCCTACGAGCAGTACTTC.